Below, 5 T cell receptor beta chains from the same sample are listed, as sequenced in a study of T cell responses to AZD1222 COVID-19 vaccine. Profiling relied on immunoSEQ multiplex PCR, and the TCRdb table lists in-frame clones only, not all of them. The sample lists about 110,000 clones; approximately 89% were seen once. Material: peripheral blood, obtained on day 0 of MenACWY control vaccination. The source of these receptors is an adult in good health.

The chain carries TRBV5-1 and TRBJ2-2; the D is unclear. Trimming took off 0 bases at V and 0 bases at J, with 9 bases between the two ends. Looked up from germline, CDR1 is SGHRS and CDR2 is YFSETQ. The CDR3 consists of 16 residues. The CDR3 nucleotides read TGCGCCAGCAGCTTGGATGGCAGGTCGAACACCGGGGAGCTGTTTTTT. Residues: CASSLDGRSNTGELFF.

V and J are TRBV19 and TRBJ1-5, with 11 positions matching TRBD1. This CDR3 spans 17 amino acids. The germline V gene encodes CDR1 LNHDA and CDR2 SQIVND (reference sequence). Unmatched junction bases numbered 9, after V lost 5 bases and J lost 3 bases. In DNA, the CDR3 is TGTGCCAGTAGTGGGGGGACAGGGGGAGGGAACAATCAGCCCCAGCATTTT. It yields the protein CASSGGTGGGNNQPQHF.

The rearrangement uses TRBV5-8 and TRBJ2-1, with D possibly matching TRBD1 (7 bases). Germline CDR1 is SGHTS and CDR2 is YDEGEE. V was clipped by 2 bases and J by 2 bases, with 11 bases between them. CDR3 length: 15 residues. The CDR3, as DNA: TGTGCCAGCAGCTTCAGGGGGGTCACCTACAATGAGCAGTTCTTC. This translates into CASSFRGVTYNEQFF. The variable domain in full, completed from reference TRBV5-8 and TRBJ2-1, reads EAGVTQSPTHLIKTRGQQATLRCSPISGHTSVYWYQQALGLGLQFLLWYDEGEERNRGNFPPRFSGRQFPNYSSELNVNALELEDSALYLCASSFRGVTYNEQFFGPGTRLTVL.

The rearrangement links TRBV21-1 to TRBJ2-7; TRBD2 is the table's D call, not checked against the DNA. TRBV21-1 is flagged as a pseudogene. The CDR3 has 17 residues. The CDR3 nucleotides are TGTGCCAGCAGCTACCCGCCGGGGGAAGCCAGGTCCTACGAGCAGTACTTC. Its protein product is CASSYPPGEARSYEQYF.

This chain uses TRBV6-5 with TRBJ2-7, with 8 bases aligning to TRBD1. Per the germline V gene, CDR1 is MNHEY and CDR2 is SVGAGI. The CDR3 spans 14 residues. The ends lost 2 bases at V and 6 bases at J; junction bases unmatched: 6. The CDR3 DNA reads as TGTGCCAGCAGTTACGCGGGGACAGGACGCGAGCAGTACTTC. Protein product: CASSYAGTGREQYF.